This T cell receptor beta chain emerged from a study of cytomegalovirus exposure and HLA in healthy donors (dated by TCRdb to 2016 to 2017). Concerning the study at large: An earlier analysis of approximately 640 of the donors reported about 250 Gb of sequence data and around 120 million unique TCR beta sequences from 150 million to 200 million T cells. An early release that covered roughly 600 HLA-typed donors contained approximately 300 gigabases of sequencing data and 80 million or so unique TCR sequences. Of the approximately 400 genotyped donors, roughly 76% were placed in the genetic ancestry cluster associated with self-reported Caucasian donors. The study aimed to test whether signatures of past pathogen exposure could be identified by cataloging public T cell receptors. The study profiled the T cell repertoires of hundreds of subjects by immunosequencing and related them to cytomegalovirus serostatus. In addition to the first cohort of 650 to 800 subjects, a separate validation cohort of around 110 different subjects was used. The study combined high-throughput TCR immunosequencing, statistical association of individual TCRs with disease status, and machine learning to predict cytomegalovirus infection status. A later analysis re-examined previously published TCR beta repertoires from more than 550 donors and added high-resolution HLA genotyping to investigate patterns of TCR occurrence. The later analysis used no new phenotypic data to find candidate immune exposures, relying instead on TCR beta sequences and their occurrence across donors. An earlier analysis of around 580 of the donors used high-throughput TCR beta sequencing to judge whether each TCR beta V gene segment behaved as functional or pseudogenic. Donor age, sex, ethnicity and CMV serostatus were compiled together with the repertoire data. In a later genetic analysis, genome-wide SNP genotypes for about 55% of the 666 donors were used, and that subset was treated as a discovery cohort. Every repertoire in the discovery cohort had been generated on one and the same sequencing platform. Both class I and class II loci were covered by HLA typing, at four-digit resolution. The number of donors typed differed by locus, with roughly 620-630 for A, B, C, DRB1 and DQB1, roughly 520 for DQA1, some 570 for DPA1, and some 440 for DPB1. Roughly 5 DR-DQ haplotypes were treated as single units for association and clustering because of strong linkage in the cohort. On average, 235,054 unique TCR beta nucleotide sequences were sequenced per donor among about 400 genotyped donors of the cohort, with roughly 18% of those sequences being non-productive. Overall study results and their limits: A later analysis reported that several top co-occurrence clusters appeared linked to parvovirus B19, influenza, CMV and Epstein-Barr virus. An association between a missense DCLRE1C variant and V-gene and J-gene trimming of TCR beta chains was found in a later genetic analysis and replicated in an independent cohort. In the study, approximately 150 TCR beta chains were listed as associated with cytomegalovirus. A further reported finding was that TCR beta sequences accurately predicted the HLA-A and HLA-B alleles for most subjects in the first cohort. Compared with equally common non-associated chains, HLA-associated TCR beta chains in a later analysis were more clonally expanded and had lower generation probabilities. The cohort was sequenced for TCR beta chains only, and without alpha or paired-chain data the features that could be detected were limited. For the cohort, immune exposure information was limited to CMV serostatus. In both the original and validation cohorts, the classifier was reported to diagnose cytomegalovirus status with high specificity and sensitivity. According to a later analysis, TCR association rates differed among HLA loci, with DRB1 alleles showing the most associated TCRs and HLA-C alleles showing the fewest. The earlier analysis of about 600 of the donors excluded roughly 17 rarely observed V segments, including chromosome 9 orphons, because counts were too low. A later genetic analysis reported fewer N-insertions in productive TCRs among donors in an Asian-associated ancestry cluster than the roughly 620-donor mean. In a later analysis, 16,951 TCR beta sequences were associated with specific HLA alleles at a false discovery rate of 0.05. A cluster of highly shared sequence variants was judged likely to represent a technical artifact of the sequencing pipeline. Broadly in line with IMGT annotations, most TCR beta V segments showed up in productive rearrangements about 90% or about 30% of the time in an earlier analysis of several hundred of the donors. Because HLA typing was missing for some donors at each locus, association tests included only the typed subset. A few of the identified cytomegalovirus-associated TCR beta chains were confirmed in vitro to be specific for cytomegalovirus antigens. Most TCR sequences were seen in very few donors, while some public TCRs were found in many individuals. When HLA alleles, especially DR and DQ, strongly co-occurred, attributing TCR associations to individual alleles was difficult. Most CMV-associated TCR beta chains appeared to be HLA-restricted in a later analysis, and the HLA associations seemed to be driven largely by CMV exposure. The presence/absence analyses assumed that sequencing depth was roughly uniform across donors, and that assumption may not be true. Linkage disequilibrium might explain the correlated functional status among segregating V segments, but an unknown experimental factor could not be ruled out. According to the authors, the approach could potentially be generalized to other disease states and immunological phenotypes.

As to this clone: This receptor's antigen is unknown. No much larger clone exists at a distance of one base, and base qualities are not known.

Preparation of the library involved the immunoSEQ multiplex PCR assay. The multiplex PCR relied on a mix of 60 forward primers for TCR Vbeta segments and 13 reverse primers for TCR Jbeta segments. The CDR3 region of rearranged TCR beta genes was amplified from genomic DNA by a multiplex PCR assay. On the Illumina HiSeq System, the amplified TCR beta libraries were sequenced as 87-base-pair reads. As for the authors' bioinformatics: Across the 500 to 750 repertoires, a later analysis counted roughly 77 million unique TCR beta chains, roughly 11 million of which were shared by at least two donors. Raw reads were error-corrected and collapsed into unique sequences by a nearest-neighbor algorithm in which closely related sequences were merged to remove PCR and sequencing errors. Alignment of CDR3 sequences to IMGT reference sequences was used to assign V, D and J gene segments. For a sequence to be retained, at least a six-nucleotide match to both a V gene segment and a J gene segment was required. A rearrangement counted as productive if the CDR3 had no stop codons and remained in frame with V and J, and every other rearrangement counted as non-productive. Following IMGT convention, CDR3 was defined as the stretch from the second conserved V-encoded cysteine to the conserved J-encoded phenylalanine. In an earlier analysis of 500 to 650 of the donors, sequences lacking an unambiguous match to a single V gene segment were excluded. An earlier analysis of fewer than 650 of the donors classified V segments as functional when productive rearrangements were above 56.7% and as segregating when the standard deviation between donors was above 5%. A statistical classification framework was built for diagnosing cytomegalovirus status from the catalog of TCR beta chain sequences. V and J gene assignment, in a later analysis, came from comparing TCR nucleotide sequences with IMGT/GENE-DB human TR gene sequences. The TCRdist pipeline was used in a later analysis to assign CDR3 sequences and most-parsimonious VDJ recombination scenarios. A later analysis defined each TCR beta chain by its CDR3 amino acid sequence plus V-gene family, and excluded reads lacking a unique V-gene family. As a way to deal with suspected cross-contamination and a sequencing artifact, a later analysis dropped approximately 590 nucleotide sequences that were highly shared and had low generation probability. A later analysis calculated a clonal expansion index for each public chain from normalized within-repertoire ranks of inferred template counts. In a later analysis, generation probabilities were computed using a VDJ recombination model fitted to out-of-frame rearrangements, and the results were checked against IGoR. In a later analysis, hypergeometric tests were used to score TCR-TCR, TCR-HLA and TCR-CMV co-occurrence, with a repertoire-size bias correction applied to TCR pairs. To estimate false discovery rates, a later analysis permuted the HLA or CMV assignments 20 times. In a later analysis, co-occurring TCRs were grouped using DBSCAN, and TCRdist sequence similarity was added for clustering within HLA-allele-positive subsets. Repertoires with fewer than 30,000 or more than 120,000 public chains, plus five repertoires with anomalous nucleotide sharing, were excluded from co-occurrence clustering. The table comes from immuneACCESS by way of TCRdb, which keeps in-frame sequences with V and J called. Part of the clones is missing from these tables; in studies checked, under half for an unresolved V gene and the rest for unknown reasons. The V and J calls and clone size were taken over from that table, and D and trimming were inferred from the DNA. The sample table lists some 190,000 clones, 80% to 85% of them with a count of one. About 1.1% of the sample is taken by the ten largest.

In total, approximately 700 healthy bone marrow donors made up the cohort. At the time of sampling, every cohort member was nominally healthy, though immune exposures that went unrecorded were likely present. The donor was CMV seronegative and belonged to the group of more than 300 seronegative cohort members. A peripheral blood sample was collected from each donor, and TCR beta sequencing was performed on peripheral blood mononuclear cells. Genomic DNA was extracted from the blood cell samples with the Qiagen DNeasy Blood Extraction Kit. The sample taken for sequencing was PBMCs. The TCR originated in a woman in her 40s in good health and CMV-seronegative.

The CDR3 region reads CASSSYRGAKNQPQHF. In nucleotide form, the sequence is TGTGCCAGCAGCTCATATCGGGGGGCGAAAAATCAGCCCCAGCATTTT. This chain joins TRBV7-8 to TRBJ1-5; the D gene is perhaps TRBD1, on 6 matching bases. The germline V gene specifies SGHVS as CDR1 and FQNEAQ as CDR2. The CDR3, from cysteine to phenylalanine, totals 16 residues. Kept here is only the CDR3 DNA, which spans 48 bases and is read in frame from base 1. The V end loses 4 bases and the J end loses 4 bases, and a stretch of 17 bases separates them.